This TCR beta chain was documented in a study of blood T cell repertoires in COVID-19. Assay used: immunoSEQ multiplex PCR; TCRdb lists only in-frame clones, some missing. The repertoire includes 150,000 or so clones, under 80% of them detected once, and about 3% sits in the top ten. The junction had 7 bases not matched to a gene; V was cut back by 6 bases and J by 1 base. Germline V gene sequence: CDR1 MNHEY, CDR2 SVGAGI. The length of the CDR3 is 15 residues. This receptor was identified in a woman aged 80 or older with acute or convalescent COVID-19. The chain joins TRBV6-5 to TRBJ2-7; 9 nucleotides agree with TRBD1. The sequenced material came from peripheral blood. This CDR3 is CASRESGQGSYEQYF. CDR3 in DNA: TGTGCCAGCAGGGAGTCCGGACAGGGGTCCTACGAGCAGTACTTC.